This TCR beta chain was sequenced for a study of PD-1 blockade in classical Hodgkin lymphoma. The study, taken as a whole, reports: Whoever responded completely had baseline diversity much like that seen in newly diagnosed patients.

Regarding this clone: Its specificity is not known. This sample includes further DNA sequences coding for the same CDR3.

Regarding time point: cycle 4 day 1 (C4D1), after more than five weeks of nivolumab. Every single patient, without exception, relapsed after autologous stem cell transplantation, and brentuximab vedotin exposure varied. Negative magnetic selection isolated CD4+ T cells from thawed PBMCs. Classification of best responses gave complete response, partial response or progressive disease. Sequenced by immunoSEQ multiplex PCR; TCRdb stores in-frame clones only, minus some. The table has 13,000 or so clones, around 85% seen once. CDR1 SGHRS and CDR2 YFSETQ come from the germline V gene. Deletions cut 0 bases from V and 4 bases from J, with 7 bases between. The CDR3 has 13 amino acids.

The chain recombines TRBV5-1 with TRBJ2-5; possibly TRBD1 or TRBD2 for D (6 bases each). This sequence originates from a human donor with classical Hodgkin lymphoma. The source was CD4+ T cells from blood, collected before the fourth cycle of nivolumab. CDR3 amino acids: CASSLEGGETQYF. DNA for the CDR3: TGCGCCAGCAGCTTGGAGGGGGGAGAGACCCAGTACTTC. Drawing the rest from reference TRBV5-1 and TRBJ2-5, the complete variable domain is KAGVTQTPRYLIKTRGQQVTLSCSPISGHRSVSWYQQTPGQGLQFLFEYFSETQRNKGNFPGRFSGRQFSNSRSEMNVSTLELGDSALYLCASSLEGGETQYFGPGTRLLVL.